This entry concerns a single T cell receptor (beta chain). Looked up from germline, CDR1 is SGHAT and CDR2 is FQNNGV. The trim removed 5 bases at V and 10 bases at J, leaving 12 bases unmatched. The CDR3 runs to 14 residues. This specimen comes from a study of identifying expanded T cells in peripheral blood. The data were produced by immunoSEQ multiplex PCR, yet TCRdb's version contains in-frame clones alone and is incomplete. The data show over 100,000 clones, 88% seen once. The sequencing input was blood. The gene calls are TRBV11-2 and TRBJ1-1; TRBD1 agrees at 8 bases. This clonotype originated in a person between 18 and 70 years old in good health. The CDR3 DNA reads as TGTGCCAGCAGCCTAAGGTCAGGGGGCTCTCGAGCTTTCTTT. It translates to CASSLRSGGSRAFF.